The rows below give T cell receptor beta chains drawn from one sample of a study of beta chain features in type 1 diabetes. Clones were read by immunoSEQ multiplex PCR, and TCRdb kept only the in-frame ones, dropping some. This table holds roughly 150,000 clones, over 8.5% found once. Sequenced: central memory CD4+ T cells from blood. The receptors stem from a man younger than 35 in good health. CDR3s include the opening cysteine and the closing phenylalanine or tryptophan. The D gene is left open where the match is weak. Size tells how often a clone was seen (once, few, many) or the class of an expanded clone, and some rows leave it out.

j_gene | d_gene | v_gene | abundance | len | CDR3aa | CDR3nt
TRBJ2-3 | . | TRBV7-9 | few | 13 | CASSLATTDTQYF | TGTGCCAGCAGCTTAGCGACCACAGATACGCAGTATTTT
TRBJ1-1 | . | TRBV6-1 | . | 12 | CASRRTGDEAFF | TGTGCCAGCAGACGGACCGGGGATGAAGCTTTCTTT
TRBJ2-1 | . | TRBV7-2 | . | 14 | CASSSYGTFNEQFF | TGTGCCAGCAGCAGCTACGGGACTTTCAATGAGCAGTTCTTC
TRBJ1-1 | . | TRBV28 | . | 11 | CASSWSTEAFF | TGTGCCAGCAGTTGGAGCACTGAAGCTTTCTTT
TRBJ2-5 | . | TRBV28 | once | 15 | CASSRGSGGGPPQYF | TGTGCCAGCAGCCGCGGTAGTGGGGGAGGCCCACCCCAGTACTTC
TRBJ1-2 | TRBD1 | TRBV7-2 | . | 15 | CASSSPSPRGRGYTF | TGTGCCAGCAGCTCCCCCTCGCCTAGGGGGCGAGGCTACACCTTC
TRBJ2-7 | TRBD2 | TRBV10-3 | . | 15 | CAISLSSGGAYEQYF | TGTGCCATCAGTCTATCTAGCGGGGGGGCCTACGAGCAGTACTTC
TRBJ2-3 | . | TRBV7-2 | . | 13 | CASSADRPDTQYF | TGTGCCAGCAGCGCTGACAGGCCAGATACGCAGTATTTT
TRBJ2-1 | TRBD2 | TRBV7-2 | few | 15 | CASSPQTSGDNEQFF | TGTGCCAGCAGCCCCCAGACTAGCGGGGACAATGAGCAGTTCTTC
TRBJ1-1 | . | TRBV7-3 | few | 15 | CASNLREAKNTEAFF | TGTGCCAGCAACTTAAGGGAGGCTAAAAACACTGAAGCTTTCTTT
TRBJ1-1 | TRBD1 | TRBV18 | . | 14 | CASQGQGSNTEAFF | TGTGCCAGCCAAGGACAGGGTAGTAACACTGAAGCTTTCTTT
TRBJ1-5 | TRBD1 | TRBV29-1 | once | 16 | CSVGTGPLGGGQPQHF | TGCAGCGTGGGGACAGGGCCACTTGGGGGAGGTCAGCCCCAGCATTTT
TRBJ1-1 | . | TRBV4-3 | few | 15 | CASSQDHGGDTEAFF | TGCGCCAGCAGCCAAGATCATGGGGGGGACACTGAAGCTTTCTTT
TRBJ2-5 | TRBD2 | TRBV23-1 | . | 14 | CASSPLAVKETQYF | TGCGCCAGCAGTCCACTAGCGGTCAAAGAGACCCAGTACTTC
TRBJ2-1 | . | TRBV18 | . | 11 | CASQTSDEQFF | TGTGCCAGCCAAACGAGCGATGAGCAGTTCTTC
TRBJ1-1 | . | TRBV19 | . | 14 | CASSIDRLQTEAFF | TGTGCCAGTAGTATCGACAGGTTGCAGACTGAAGCTTTCTTT
TRBJ1-2 | . | TRBV5-1 | . | 13 | CASSLGQSYGYTF | TGCGCCAGCAGCTTGGGCCAGAGTTATGGCTACACCTTC
TRBJ1-5 | TRBD1 | TRBV6-6 | . | 14 | CASRSGQDNQPQHF | TGTGCCAGCAGGTCAGGACAGGACAATCAGCCCCAGCATTTT
TRBJ2-1 | . | TRBV19 | . | 14 | CASSPTGTYNEQFF | TGTGCCAGTAGTCCTACAGGGACCTACAATGAGCAGTTCTTC
TRBJ1-2 | TRBD1 | TRBV29-1 | . | 12 | CSVRDRAGGYTF | TGCAGCGTTAGGGACAGGGCAGGTGGCTACACCTTC
TRBJ2-7 | . | TRBV29-1 | . | 12 | CSVSTRAYEQYF | TGCAGCGTTTCGACTAGGGCCTACGAGCAGTACTTC
TRBJ2-5 | TRBD1 | TRBV7-7 | few | 15 | CASSTSTGYQETQYF | TGTGCTAGCAGCACATCGACAGGGTACCAAGAGACCCAGTACTTC
TRBJ2-1 | . | TRBV7-9 | few | 15 | CASSRLGGSGNEQFF | TGTGCCAGCAGCCGCCTAGGGGGTTCTGGGAATGAGCAGTTCTTC
TRBJ1-2 | . | TRBV29-1 | . | 13 | CSARSDTTHGYTF | TGCAGCGCCCGATCGGACACGACTCATGGCTACACCTTC
TRBJ2-7 | . | TRBV30 | . | 15 | CAWNNAQRLSYEQYF | TGTGCCTGGAACAACGCACAGCGGCTCTCCTACGAGCAGTACTTC
TRBJ2-5 | TRBD2 | TRBV29-1 | . | 13 | CSVQAGGRETQYF | TGCAGCGTTCAAGCGGGGGGGCGAGAGACCCAGTACTTC
TRBJ1-2 | . | TRBV9 | few | 15 | CASSAQVEGNYGYTF | TGTGCCAGCAGCGCCCAGGTGGAGGGCAACTATGGCTACACCTTC
TRBJ1-1 | . | TRBV10-3 | . | 14 | CAISESSGNTEAFF | TGTGCCATCAGTGAGTCCTCGGGGAACACTGAAGCTTTCTTT
TRBJ2-3 | . | TRBV28 | few | 15 | CASSPPSGLTDTQYF | TGTGCCAGCAGCCCTCCCTCGGGGCTAACAGATACGCAGTATTTT
TRBJ1-6 | . | TRBV5-4 | . | 13 | CASREGEHSPLHF | TGTGCCAGCAGAGAAGGGGAGCATTCACCCCTCCACTTT
TRBJ1-5 | TRBD1 | TRBV18 | few | 15 | CASSPQGASNQPQHF | TGTGCCAGCTCACCGCAGGGGGCGAGCAATCAGCCCCAGCATTTT
TRBJ1-1 | . | TRBV18 | few | 16 | CASSPRKGFLNTEAFF | TGTGCCAGCTCACCCCGAAAGGGGTTTCTGAACACTGAAGCTTTCTTT
TRBJ2-7 | TRBD1 | TRBV25-1 | few | 14 | CASSETGQGYEQYF | TGTGCCAGCAGTGAGACGGGACAGGGCTACGAGCAGTACTTC
TRBJ1-1 | . | TRBV23-1 | . | 17 | CASSQSGPPGRGTEAFF | TGCGCCAGCAGTCAATCGGGGCCGCCAGGGAGGGGCACTGAAGCTTTCTTT
TRBJ1-1 | . | TRBV5-1 | . | 14 | CASSLELMNTEAFF | TGCGCCAGCAGCTTGGAATTGATGAACACTGAAGCTTTCTTT
TRBJ1-2 | . | TRBV6-1 | few | 12 | CASRLAPYGYTF | TGTGCCAGCAGGCTAGCCCCATATGGCTACACCTTC
TRBJ1-5 | TRBD1 | TRBV4-2 | . | 15 | CASSPEDRDDQPQHF | TGTGCCAGCAGTCCAGAAGACAGGGACGATCAGCCCCAGCATTTT